This TCR beta chain was retrieved from a study of T-cell memory formation after mild COVID-19. In the study overall: TCR clustering was largely donor specific.

This clonotype was counted a few times. Its antigen is currently unknown. MiXCR, run by TCRdb on the 5' RACE reads, gives a single entry per CDR3 protein. Found here are tens of thousands of distinct CDR3 sequences, roughly 7% of them singletons; the top ten hold roughly 0.76%. Findings of the study overall: Researchers report contracting CD4+ clones mostly in CM and EM, with CD8+ clones in EMRA. The SARS-CoV-2 specificity of second-wave clones reaching peak at day 37 remained unverified.

CDR1 and CDR2 from the germline V gene are LNHDA and SQIVND (reference sequence). This CDR3 has 16 residues. V lost 0 bases to trimming and J lost 2 bases; unmatched junction nucleotides: 7. Sequences were obtained from PBMCs or a T cell subset sorted from them (not recorded which). The chain uses TRBV19 and TRBJ2-7; 7 bases map to TRBD1. This clonotype was sampled from an adult who had mild COVID-19 (a few samples of this study predate the infection). Cell type and time point are not known. The CDR3 nucleotides are TGTGCCAGTAGTATAGATCCAGGGGGTGGCCCCTACGAGCAGTACTTC. Translation gives CASSIDPGGGPYEQYF. Combining the CDR3 with reference TRBV19 and TRBJ2-7 gives the whole variable domain DGGITQSPKYLFRKEGQNVTLSCEQNLNHDAMYWYRQDPGQGLRLIYYSQIVNDFQKGDIAEGYSVSREKKESFPLTVTSAQKNPTAFYLCASSIDPGGGPYEQYFGPGTRLTVT.